This T cell receptor beta chain comes out of a study of tumor and adjacent non-tumor tissue in lung cancer. The wider study: Patients comprised about a dozen adenocarcinoma, 2 squamous cell carcinoma and 1 small cell lung cancer.

Germline lookup yields CDR1 DFQATT and CDR2 SNEGSKA (reference sequence). V shed 5 bases and J shed 4 bases, with 17 bases lying between them. This CDR3 is 14 amino acids long. A modified ARM-PCR protocol with three rounds of nested PCR amplified TCRbeta. TCRdb recomputed calls from the multiplex PCR reads with MiXCR, one row per CDR3 protein. Found here are around 100,000 distinct CDR3 sequences, over 55% of them singletons; the top ten hold about 19%. No cell sorting was done before RNA was extracted from the tissue. This non-tumor lung sample came from over 3 cm beyond the tumor edge. The clonotype was recovered from a man younger than 45 with non-small cell lung cancer. The sample consisted of distant non-tumor lung tissue. The J gene is TRBJ2-5, the V gene TRBV20-1, with D perhaps matching TRBD2 (6 bases). The CDR3, as DNA: TGCAGTGCTCCAGATGGGCGGGAAGGAGAGACCCAGTACTTC. Its translation: CSAPDGREGETQYF.